A single sample gave rise to the 28 T cell receptor beta chains below, sequenced in a study of T cell responses to AZD1222 COVID-19 vaccine. Sequencing was performed with immunoSEQ multiplex PCR; in TCRdb, only in-frame clones are kept and a portion is missing. The table includes 85,000 to 90,000 clones, 88% detected once. Sequences were derived from peripheral blood, sampled on day 0 of AZD1222 vaccination. Receptor source: an adult in good health.

The chain combines TRBV10-3 with TRBJ1-2; 7 positions agree with TRBD1. The CDR3 length is 13 residues. Germline-derived CDR1 and CDR2 are ENHRY and SYGVKD. J lost 4 bases, V lost 11 bases, and 10 bases had no gene match. In DNA, the CDR3 is TGTGCCTCTCAACAGGGGCCCAGCTATGGCTACACCTTC. This translates into CASQQGPSYGYTF.

In its sample, this clone was seen once. The V gene is TRBV7-9, the J gene TRBJ2-3; either TRBD1 or TRBD2 may fit D (5 bases each). Germline CDR1 and CDR2: SEHNR and FQNEAQ (reference sequence). Trimming removed 5 bases at V and 2 bases at J, with 11 bases between. This CDR3 comprises 14 residues. The CDR3: CASSVRGLTDTQYF. The CDR3, as DNA: TGTGCCAGCAGCGTCCGGGGCCTCACAGATACGCAGTATTTT.

This chain uses TRBV29-1 with TRBJ1-1; D might be TRBD1 (6 bases). CDR1 is SQVTM, CDR2 ANQGSEA, per germline. CDR3 length: 13 residues. V was shortened by 1 base and J by 6 bases, with 12 bases between the two germline ends. CDR3 amino acids: CSVEVVQGSEAFF. The CDR3 nucleotides are TGCAGCGTTGAAGTTGTACAGGGATCTGAAGCTTTCTTT.

This clone occurred once. This chain connects TRBV20-1 to TRBJ1-1; D is unclear. There are 11 residues in the CDR3. Deletions cut 5 bases from V and 1 base from J, with 5 bases between. Germline CDR1 and CDR2: DFQATT and SNEGSKA (reference sequence). CDR3 sequence: CSAPWNTEAFF. The CDR3 bases are TGCAGTGCTCCTTGGAACACTGAAGCTTTCTTT.

V gene TRBV24-1 combines with J gene TRBJ2-2; no clear D. The V gene's germline CDR1 is KGHDR and CDR2 SFDVKD. This CDR3 comprises 16 residues. V lost 1 base and J lost 5, with 13 bases in between. CDR3 in amino acids: CATSDLRMSGTGELFF. CDR3 in DNA: TGTGCCACCAGTGATTTACGGATGAGTGGAACCGGGGAGCTGTTTTTT.

The chain recombines TRBV5-1 with TRBJ1-2; 9 bases line up with TRBD1. CDR1 and CDR2 (germline): SGHRS, YFSETQ. Losses at the gene ends were 4 bases for V and 14 bases for J; bases not matched to a gene: 27. This CDR3 region has 18 residues. CDR3 in amino acids: CASSPDSGTGRRMAIWTF. The CDR3 nucleotides are TGCGCCAGCAGCCCTGACTCCGGGACAGGGCGCCGTATGGCGATTTGGACCTTC.

The chain couples TRBV5-1 to TRBJ1-2, with D maybe TRBD1 (5 bases). CDR1 and CDR2 from the germline V gene are SGHRS and YFSETQ. Between the trimmed V and J ends, which lost 3 bases and 6 bases, there was a span of 18 bases. The length of the CDR3 is 15 residues. CDR3: CASSSAGGMSDGYTF. As DNA, the CDR3 is TGCGCCAGCAGCTCCGCTGGGGGGATGAGCGATGGCTACACCTTC.

The V and J genes are TRBV5-8 and TRBJ1-1, with 9 bases lining up with TRBD1. CDR3 length: 15 residues. The germline V gene has CDR1 SGHTS and CDR2 YDEGEE. The junction had 1 base not matched to a gene; V was cut back by 0 bases and J by 1 base. CDR3 residues: CASSLGDRANTEAFF. The CDR3 nucleotides read TGTGCCAGCAGCTTGGGGGACAGGGCGAACACTGAAGCTTTCTTT.

CDR3 sequence: CATSDDGGNTIYF. CDR3 coding DNA: TGTGCCACCAGTGATGACGGTGGAAACACCATATATTTT. The chain uses TRBV24-1 and TRBJ1-3; D is ambiguous. CDR1 is KGHDR, CDR2 SFDVKD, per germline. Trimming pared 3 bases from V and 3 bases from J, leaving 5 bases between. The CDR3 runs to 13 residues.

The chain is built from TRBV28 and TRBJ1-2; D possibly corresponds to TRBD1 (5 bases). The V end lost 7 bases, the J end lost 6 bases, and 18 bases lay between the germline ends. There are 14 residues in the CDR3. Germline V gene data show CDR1 as MDHEN and CDR2 as SYDVKM. The CDR3 nucleotides are TGTGCCAGCACCGGGGACGTACTAGGGGATGGCTACACCTTC. Translation: CASTGDVLGDGYTF.

V is TRBV3-1 (or the pseudogene TRBV3-2) and J is TRBJ2-7, with unresolved D. Germline V lookup: CDR1 LGHDT, CDR2 YNNKEL (reference sequence). V was trimmed by 1 base and J by 2 bases, leaving 15 bases between them. The CDR3 loop spans 16 amino acids. CDR3 sequence (DNA): TGTGCCAGCAGCCAAGGGGTAGACCCCACCACCTACGAGCAGTACTTC. It yields the protein CASSQGVDPTTYEQYF.

The chain recombines TRBV7-2 with TRBJ2-4; D is unresolved. V shed 3 bases and J shed 2 bases, with 8 bases lying between them. Germline CDR1 and CDR2: SGHTA and FQGNSA. The CDR3 extends over 14 amino acids. CDR3 sequence (DNA): TGTGCCAGCAGCTTGGGCTGGTCCAAAAACATTCAGTACTTC. The encoded protein is CASSLGWSKNIQYF.

The gene calls are TRBV10-3 and TRBJ1-2, with 8 bases matching TRBD1. Germline CDR1 is ENHRY and CDR2 is SYGVKD. The CDR3 sequence is 11 residues long. The V and J ends lost 6 bases and 11 bases, in that order; junction bases with no gene match: 5. The CDR3 spells CAIRQGERYTF. CDR3 in DNA: TGTGCCATCAGACAGGGGGAGAGGTACACCTTC.

V and J are TRBV30 and TRBJ1-5; D unclear. Trimming removed 2 bases from V and 3 bases from J, with 11 bases in between. The length of the CDR3 is 14 residues. Germline CDR1 and CDR2: GTSNPN and SVGIG (reference sequence). The DNA for the CDR3 is TGTGCCTGGAGTCAGCGGTACCCCAATCAGCCCCAGCATTTT. It is translated as CAWSQRYPNQPQHF.

The chain recombines TRBV18 with TRBJ2-7; D not resolved. Trimming took off 2 bases at V and 3 bases at J, with 8 bases between the two ends. The CDR3 has 13 residues. The germline CDR1 and CDR2 sequences are KGHSH and LQKENI. CDR3 amino acids: CASSPGEIYEQYF. In DNA, the CDR3 is TGTGCCAGCTCACCAGGAGAGATCTACGAGCAGTACTTC.

This CDR3 is CASSEQGGNGELFF. DNA for the CDR3: TGTGCCAGTAGTGAACAGGGTGGGAACGGGGAGCTGTTTTTT. The chain joins TRBV19 to TRBJ2-2; the D gene is possibly TRBD1 (6 bases). From germline, CDR1 is LNHDA and CDR2 SQIVND (reference sequence). V lost 5 bases to trimming and J lost 7 bases, with 14 bases between them. CDR3 size: 14 residues.

The chain has TRBV9 and TRBJ1-2; no clear D. CDR3 length: 13 residues. The V end was cut by 1 base, the J end by 4 bases, with 8 bases between. Germline CDR1 reads SGDLS; CDR2 reads YYNGEE. This CDR3 reads CASSVSDLYGYTF. CDR3 nucleotides: TGTGCCAGCAGCGTATCAGATCTCTATGGCTACACCTTC. Full variable domain (rest looked up from reference TRBV9 and TRBJ1-2): DSGVTQTPKHLITATGQRVTLRCSPRSGDLSVYWYQQSLDQGLQFLIQYYNGEERAKGNILERFSAQQFPDLHSELNLSSLELGDSALYFCASSVSDLYGYTFGSGTRLTVV.

The chain combines TRBV3-1 (or the pseudogene TRBV3-2) with TRBJ2-7, with 10 positions matching TRBD1. This CDR3 is 15 amino acids long. Germline values: CDR1 LGHDT, CDR2 YNNKEL (reference sequence). The J segment lost 7 bases and the V segment lost 0 bases, leaving 6 bases of the junction unmatched. The DNA of the CDR3 is TGTGCCAGCAGCCAAGAGGGGACAGGGGTACGGGAGCAGTACTTC. This encodes CASSQEGTGVREQYF.

Here the CDR3 reads CASSQVLPGGSYEQYF. CDR3 in DNA: TGTGCCAGCAGCCAAGTTTTGCCGGGCGGGAGCTACGAGCAGTACTTC. V and J are TRBV3-1 (or the pseudogene TRBV3-2) and TRBJ2-7, with 7 bases that match TRBD2. The CDR3 runs to 16 residues. CDR1 and CDR2 from the germline V gene are LGHDT and YNNKEL (reference sequence). V lost 1 base to trimming and J lost 3 bases; unmatched junction nucleotides: 9.

The chain carries TRBV2 and TRBJ2-3; perhaps D is TRBD1 or TRBD2 (5 bases each). CDR3 length: 15 amino acids. Germline lookup yields CDR1 SNHLY and CDR2 FYNNEI. The ends were cut back, 5 bases at V and 0 bases at J, with 12 bases in the middle. The CDR3 DNA is TGTGCCAGCAGTCGGGACGGAACTAGCACAGATACGCAGTATTTT. This sequence encodes CASSRDGTSTDTQYF.

This CDR3 is CASSQDGGAQTSGNTIYF. The CDR3 nucleotides read TGTGCCAGCAGCCAAGATGGGGGGGCACAGACCTCTGGAAACACCATATATTTT. The chain has TRBV7-3 and TRBJ1-3; perhaps TRBD1 as D (6 bases). Trimming removed 5 bases at V and 0 bases at J, with 20 bases between. Germline V gene data show CDR1 as SGHTA and CDR2 as FQGTGA. This CDR3 has 18 residues.

This chain joins TRBV2 and TRBJ2-1; 10 bases match TRBD2. Germline V gene data show CDR1 as SNHLY and CDR2 as FYNNEI. This CDR3 contains 16 residues. Trimming at V came to 1 base and at J to 9 bases, leaving 9 bases not matched to a gene. The CDR3 nucleotides are TGTGCCAGCAGTGAAGGGTCAGCGGGAGGGCCGGGTGAGCAGTTCTTC. It translates to CASSEGSAGGPGEQFF.

This rearrangement joins TRBV6-6 to TRBJ1-5; D unclear. Trimming cost V 2 bases and J 2 bases, with 10 bases left between them. CDR1 is MNHNY, CDR2 SVGAGI, per germline (reference sequence). This CDR3 comprises 15 residues. CDR3 bases: TGTGCCAGCAGTTACCCAAATACCGGCAATCAGCCCCAGCATTTT. Encoded protein: CASSYPNTGNQPQHF.

This clone has just one count. Written as DNA, the CDR3 is TGCGCCAGCAGCCCTCGTGGGGGGCTAGCGGGAGTCCTCTCCTACAATGAGCAGTTCTTC. Translating gives CASSPRGGLAGVLSYNEQFF. This chain connects TRBV4-3 to TRBJ2-1; 10 bases align to TRBD2. CDR3 length equals 20 residues. The V segment lost 4 bases and the J segment 0 bases; nucleotides outside the gene matches: 15. Germline loops: CDR1 LGHNA, CDR2 YSLEER.

The chain combines TRBV14 with TRBJ1-1, with 7 bases aligning to TRBD1. Germline V gene sequence: CDR1 SGHDN, CDR2 FVKESK. J lost 11 bases, V lost 5 bases, and 11 bases had no gene match. The CDR3 loop spans 13 amino acids. The CDR3 sequence is CASSDQGGVGAFF. The DNA of the CDR3 is TGTGCCAGCAGCGACCAGGGGGGGGTTGGCGCTTTCTTT.

The genes are TRBV10-3 and TRBJ2-3, with TRBD2 as a possible D gene (5 bases). The CDR3 is 17 amino acids. V lost 3 bases, J lost 1 base, and 17 bases lay in between. Germline V gene data show CDR1 as ENHRY and CDR2 as SYGVKD. The CDR3 DNA reads as TGTGCCATCAGTGACTCTCGAGGAGCGGCCCGCACAGATACGCAGTATTTT. Translation gives CAISDSRGAARTDTQYF.

This rearrangement joins TRBV3-1 (or the pseudogene TRBV3-2) to TRBJ1-3; 8 bases align to TRBD1. Unmatched junction bases numbered 8, after V lost 4 bases and J lost 0 bases. Germline-derived CDR1 and CDR2 are LGHDT and YNNKEL (reference sequence). The CDR3 has 17 amino acids. DNA for the CDR3: TGTGCCAGCAGCCCCCCTGGACAGGGACTCTCTGGAAACACCATATATTTT. This gives the protein CASSPPGQGLSGNTIYF.

The rearrangement joins TRBV24-1 to TRBJ2-3; no clear D gene. Germline V gene data show CDR1 as KGHDR and CDR2 as SFDVKD. The CDR3 contains 13 residues. Trimming removed 7 bases from V and 2 bases from J, with 9 bases in between. CDR3 sequence reads: CATSGPSTDTQYF. For the CDR3, the DNA is TGTGCCACCAGCGGACCATCCACAGATACGCAGTATTTT.